One sample yielded the 9 T cell receptor beta chains listed below, sequenced in a study of cytotoxic CD8 clonotypes in ibrutinib-treated CLL. Only in-frame clones appear in the TCRdb table, and some are missing; sequencing was by immunoSEQ multiplex PCR. The repertoire has 150,000 to 200,000 clones, roughly four fifths of them found once; the top ten carry roughly 2%. The sequenced sample was PBMCs, obtained after 12 months of ibrutinib treatment. The receptor set was obtained from a human donor with chronic lymphocytic leukemia.

The chain couples TRBV6-6 to TRBJ1-1; 9 bases map to TRBD1. The germline gives CDR1 MNHNY, CDR2 SVGAGI (reference sequence). Trimming took 7 bases from V and 0 from J; bases not matched to a gene: 6. The CDR3 has 15 residues. The CDR3 reads CASKIQGALNTEAFF. DNA for the CDR3: TGTGCCAGCAAGATACAGGGGGCCCTGAACACTGAAGCTTTCTTT.

On this clone itself: At one end the junction does not follow the germline gene, possibly because of a read error. This chain uses TRBV9 with TRBJ1-5; 7 bases line up with TRBD1. In germline, CDR1 is SGDLS, CDR2 YYNGEE. The CDR3 has 14 amino acids. For the CDR3, the DNA is TGTGCCAGCAGCGTAGGACAGGGAGATCAGCACCAGCATTTT. As protein: CASSVGQGDQHQHF. Based on the CDR3 plus reference TRBV9 and TRBJ1-5, the full variable domain is DSGVTQTPKHLITATGQRVTLRCSPRSGDLSVYWYQQSLDQGLQFLIQYYNGEERAKGNILERFSAQQFPDLHSELNLSSLELGDSALYFCASSVGQGDQHQHFGDGTRLSIL.

The chain links TRBV4-1 to TRBJ2-7, with D hard to call. The V gene lost 0 bases and the J gene lost 4 bases, with 7 bases spanning the gap. The CDR3 has 13 amino acids. The germline CDR1 and CDR2 sequences are MGHRA and YSYEKL. Here the CDR3 DNA reads TGCGCCAGCAGCCAAGAAGCAGGATACGAGCAGTACTTC. Amino acid sequence: CASSQEAGYEQYF.

The chain combines TRBV6-5 with TRBJ2-7; 10 positions match TRBD1. Germline lookup yields CDR1 MNHEY and CDR2 SVGAGI. CDR3 size: 16 residues. Losses at the gene ends were 0 bases for V and 2 bases for J; bases not matched to a gene: 4. Here the CDR3 reads CASSYSGTGDTYEQYF. CDR3 sequence (DNA): TGTGCCAGCAGTTACTCGGGGACAGGGGATACCTACGAGCAGTACTTC.

The chain joins TRBV27 to TRBJ2-7, with 10 bases that match TRBD1. Trimming at V came to 6 bases and at J to 3 bases, leaving 11 bases not matched to a gene. Germline CDR1 is MNHEY and CDR2 is SMNVEV (reference sequence). The length of the CDR3 is 16 residues. CDR3 residues: CASSTDRGGKGYEQYF. In DNA, the CDR3 is TGTGCCAGCAGCACGGACAGGGGGGGGAAGGGCTACGAGCAGTACTTC.

The chain combines TRBV11-2 with TRBJ2-7; D is perhaps TRBD1 (6 bases). The CDR3 spans 14 residues. The V end lost 5 bases, the J end lost 0 bases, and 11 bases lay between the germline ends. Looked up from germline, CDR1 is SGHAT and CDR2 is FQNNGV. The CDR3 region is CASSPGQLSYEQYF. DNA of the CDR3: TGTGCCAGCAGCCCAGGACAGCTCTCCTACGAGCAGTACTTC.

The chain recombines TRBV28 with TRBJ2-2; TRBD2 agrees at 8 bases. Germline CDR1 reads MDHEN; CDR2 reads SYDVKM. The CDR3 contains 16 residues. The junction had 11 bases not matched to a gene; V was cut back by 6 bases and J by 5 bases. In nucleotides, the CDR3 is TGTGCCAGCAGCTCCACGGGGGGGCGAGGGACCGGGGAGCTGTTTTTT. Translation gives CASSSTGGRGTGELFF.

This chain joins TRBV19 and TRBJ2-7; TRBD2 is a possible D gene (6 bases). Germline CDR1 is LNHDA and CDR2 is SQIVND (reference sequence). This CDR3 contains 14 residues. V gave up 2 bases and J gave up 9 bases, with 17 bases separating them. CDR3 in amino acids: CASSIRWLANPQYF. The CDR3 DNA follows: TGTGCCAGTAGTATACGGTGGCTAGCGAACCCGCAGTACTTC.

This rearrangement joins TRBV28 to TRBJ1-4; TRBD1 is a possible D gene (5 bases). Germline V lookup: CDR1 MDHEN, CDR2 SYDVKM. This CDR3 is built from 15 residues. Trimming left V 6 bases short and J 5 bases short, with 16 bases between. In DNA, the CDR3 is TGTGCCAGCAGCCTAGGACGGGGCGGGAATGAAAAACTGTTTTTT. Its translation is CASSLGRGGNEKLFF. The whole variable domain, remainder taken from reference TRBV28 and TRBJ1-4, is DVKVTQSSRYLVKRTGEKVFLECVQDMDHENMFWYRQDPGLGLRLIYFSYDVKMKEKGDIPEGYSVSREKKERFSLILESASTNQTSMYLCASSLGRGGNEKLFFGSGTQLSVL.